One and the same sample provided the 6 T cell receptor beta chains below, sequenced in a study of CD8+ T cells in alopecia areata listed by TCRdb under 2018. The sample's time point label is to be understood as: baseline before oral tofacitinib. The protocol used for the library was the immunoSEQ multiplex PCR assay. RNA was extracted from all samples and reverse transcribed into cDNA, which served as template for TCR sequencing. TCRdb limited this immuneACCESS table to in-frame rearrangements with V and J called. A share of clones is missing; checked studies link under half to unresolved V genes, and the rest is unexplained. The sample table contains about 130,000 clones; only one count was recorded for around 60% of them. The ten largest clones take up roughly 6.7% of the sample. Source: CD4+ T cells sorted from blood, taken at week 0. These receptor sequences come from a human donor with alopecia areata.

This clone was counted a few times. The chain has TRBV5-1 and TRBJ1-4, with D possibly TRBD1 on 5 matching bases. The CDR3 is 14 amino acids. The V end was cut by 1 base, the J end by 5 bases, with 9 bases between. The germline gives CDR1 SGHRS, CDR2 YFSETQ. The CDR3 spells CASSLRGANEKLFF. Written as DNA, the CDR3 is TGCGCCAGCAGCTTGAGAGGGGCGAATGAAAAACTGTTTTTT.

A word on this clone: This specimen includes other DNA sequences encoding the same CDR3. The J gene is TRBJ2-6, the V gene TRBV5-1; no reliable D call. This CDR3 region has 14 residues. Germline loops: CDR1 SGHRS, CDR2 YFSETQ. Trimming cost V 2 bases and J 0 bases, with 3 bases left between them. The CDR3 is CASSLGSGANVLTF. Written as DNA, the CDR3 is TGCGCCAGCAGCTTAGGCTCTGGGGCCAACGTCCTGACTTTC.

There are a few counts of this clone. The same CDR3 is also encoded by other DNA sequences in this sample. The rearrangement joins TRBV5-1 to TRBJ2-5, with D uncertain. CDR3 length equals 13 residues. Germline V lookup: CDR1 SGHRS, CDR2 YFSETQ. Deletions cut 0 bases from V and 4 bases from J, with 7 bases between. CDR3 nucleotides: TGCGCCAGCAGCTTGGGAAACAGAGAGACCCAGTACTTC. This codes for CASSLGNRETQYF.

The gene calls are TRBV6-5 and TRBJ2-1; D may be TRBD2 (6 bases). Germline CDR1 reads MNHEY; CDR2 reads SVGAGI. This CDR3 spans 15 amino acids. V lost 2 bases to trimming and J lost 7 bases, with 15 bases between them. CDR3 bases: TGTGCCAGCAGTTACCGCTTCGGGGGATCGAATGAGCAGTTCTTC. It translates to CASSYRFGGSNEQFF.

The chain uses TRBV14 and TRBJ2-4, with TRBD1 matching over 9 bases. The germline gives CDR1 SGHDN, CDR2 FVKESK. This CDR3 is 16 amino acids long. The V gene end was trimmed by 0 bases and the J gene end by 1 base; junction bases not matched to a gene: 1. The CDR3 loop is CASSQEGTGAKNIQYF. Written as DNA, the CDR3 is TGTGCCAGCAGCCAAGAGGGGACAGGGGCCAAAAACATTCAGTACTTC. The variable domain in full, completed from reference TRBV14 and TRBJ2-4, reads EAGVTQFPSHSVIEKGQTVTLRCDPISGHDNLYWYRRVMGKEIKFLLHFVKESKQDESGMPNNRFLAERTGGTYSTLKVQPAELEDSGVYFCASSQEGTGAKNIQYFGAGTRLSVL.

Only a few counts were recorded for this clone. The rearrangement links TRBV10-3 to TRBJ1-3; D is unresolved. This CDR3 spans 14 amino acids. CDR1 and CDR2 from the germline V gene are ENHRY and SYGVKD. V lost 2 bases, J lost 1 base, and 6 bases lay in between. The CDR3 here is CAISEKDSGNTIYF. The CDR3 bases are TGTGCCATCAGTGAGAAGGATTCTGGAAACACCATATATTTT.